The 3 T cell receptor beta chains in this list originate from one sample, sequenced in a study of shared clonotypes between healthy human individuals. Clones were read by immunoSEQ multiplex PCR, and TCRdb kept only the in-frame ones, dropping some. Of more than 1 million clones listed, 75% to 85% were seen once; the top ten hold 0.4% to 0.55%. Specimen: memory CD4+ T cells from PBMCs. As for subset: CD45RA-negative fraction. The receptor set was obtained from a man younger than 35 in good health. Some clones in this sample may be carry-over from other donors' samples.

CDR3 bases: TGTGCCAGCAGCCAAGATAACGGGAACGAGCAGTACTTC. Translation: CASSQDNGNEQYF. The chain recombines TRBV4-2 with TRBJ2-7; D is possibly TRBD2 (5 bases). Trimming pared 0 bases from V and 5 bases from J, leaving 8 bases between. The germline V gene has CDR1 LGHNA and CDR2 YNFKEQ. This CDR3 is built from 13 residues.

This clone was counted only a few times. This chain joins TRBV6-6 and TRBJ2-5; a possible D gene is TRBD1 (6 bases). The V end was cut by 5 bases, the J end by 3 bases, with 10 bases between. The CDR3 totals 13 residues. The V gene's germline CDR1 is MNHNY and CDR2 SVGAGI (reference sequence). The CDR3 is CASSARGEETQYF. As DNA, the CDR3 is TGTGCCAGCAGTGCCAGGGGTGAAGAGACCCAGTACTTC.

The chain joins TRBV18 to TRBJ2-1; 7 bases align to TRBD2. V gave up 3 bases and J gave up 3 bases; unmatched junction bases: 8. Germline assignment: CDR1 KGHSH and CDR2 LQKENI. The CDR3 loop spans 16 amino acids. The CDR3, as DNA: TGTGCCAGCTCACCCGGGTGGGCTAGCGGCTACAATGAGCAGTTCTTC. This sequence encodes CASSPGWASGYNEQFF.